A single sample is the source of the 29 T cell receptor beta chains below, sequenced in a study of beta chain features in type 1 diabetes. Study-level points and caveats: Type 1 diabetes patients had TCRB CDR3s that were shorter (moderately but significantly so) in all four CD4+ subsets.

Antigen specificity for these receptors is unknown. Expressed TCRB transcripts were sequenced after all isolated RNA was converted to cDNA. TCRdb's copy holds only in-frame clones and misses some; the assay was immunoSEQ multiplex PCR. The sample records 100,000 to 150,000 clones, 15% to 20% being singletons. The specimen sequenced was central memory CD4+ T cells from blood. These receptors came from a young man with type 1 diabetes.

There are a few counts of this clone. The chain employs TRBV19 and TRBJ2-5; 12 bases align to TRBD1. The CDR3 spans 15 residues. The germline V gene encodes CDR1 LNHDA and CDR2 SQIVND (reference sequence). Trimming took 5 bases from V and 5 from J; bases not matched to a gene: 6. CDR3 DNA sequence: TGTGCCAGTAGTCGGGGACAGGGGGCGTGGGAGACCCAGTACTTC. This translates into CASSRGQGAWETQYF.

CDR3 in amino acids: CASKPRAPKIETQYF. In DNA, the CDR3 is TGTGCCAGCAAACCTCGCGCCCCCAAGATAGAGACCCAGTACTTC. J is TRBJ2-5 and V is TRBV6-5; no definite D call. The germline gives CDR1 MNHEY, CDR2 SVGAGI. CDR3 length equals 15 residues. The germline V and J ends were trimmed by 7 bases and 4 bases, with 19 bases remaining between them.

This clone has just a few counts. V is TRBV29-1 and J is TRBJ2-5; no definite D call. The CDR3 is 13 residues long. V was pared by 5 bases and J by 0 bases, with 10 bases between. The germline gives CDR1 SQVTM, CDR2 ANQGSEA. CDR3 sequence: CSVLGTHQETQYF. CDR3 sequence (DNA): TGCAGCGTTTTGGGCACCCACCAAGAGACCCAGTACTTC. The variable domain in full, with the rest retrieved from reference TRBV29-1 and TRBJ2-5, is SAVISQKPSRDICQRGTSLTIQCQVDSQVTMMFWYRQQPGQSLTLIATANQGSEATYESGFVIDKFPISRPNLTFSTLTVSNMSPEDSSIYLCSVLGTHQETQYFGPGTRLLVL.

By proportion, this clone is large. This chain connects TRBV9 to TRBJ2-1; possible D gene TRBD2, 5 bases. Germline CDR1 and CDR2: SGDLS and YYNGEE. The CDR3 sequence is 14 residues long. V lost 2 bases to trimming and J lost 9 bases, with 15 bases between them. The CDR3 nucleotides read TGTGCCAGCAGCGTCAAAATCTTAGCGAGTGAGCAGTTCTTC. Protein sequence: CASSVKILASEQFF.

This clone was found a few times. The V gene is TRBV18, the J gene TRBJ2-1; TRBD2 matches at 8 bases. The germline V gene encodes CDR1 KGHSH and CDR2 LQKENI. The CDR3 length is 12 residues. J lost 15 bases, V lost 2 bases, and 6 bases had no gene match. Here the CDR3 reads CASSPEREGLFF. The CDR3 coding sequence is TGTGCCAGCTCACCAGAACGGGAGGGCTTGTTCTTC. Combining the CDR3 with reference TRBV18 and TRBJ2-1 gives the whole variable domain NAGVMQNPRHLVRRRGQEARLRCSPMKGHSHVYWYRQLPEEGLKFMVYLQKENIIDESGMPKERFSAEFPKEGPSILRIQQVVRGDSAAYFCASSPEREGLFFGPGTRLTVL.

This clone came up a few times. The gene calls are TRBV28 and TRBJ1-5, with unresolved D. Germline V gives CDR1 MDHEN, CDR2 SYDVKM. This CDR3 is 15 amino acids long. The V and J ends lost 9 bases and 2 bases respectively, with 17 bases between them. DNA of the CDR3: TGTGCCAGTCAAGGGCAGTCGAGGGGCAATCAGCCCCAGCATTTT. Amino acids: CASQGQSRGNQPQHF.

The CDR3 DNA sequence: TGTGCCAGCAGCGTCCGGGACAGCGAGCAGTACTTC. The encoded protein is CASSVRDSEQYF. This chain connects TRBV7-2 to TRBJ2-7; 7 positions agree with TRBD1. V lost 5 bases and J lost 6; bases outside the gene matches: 4. Germline-derived CDR1 and CDR2 are SGHTA and FQGNSA. This CDR3 comprises 12 residues.

This chain connects TRBV28 to TRBJ2-3, with D perhaps TRBD1 (5 bases). Germline V gene lookup returns CDR1 MDHEN and CDR2 SYDVKM. Trimming removed 6 bases from V and 0 bases from J, with 16 bases in between. The CDR3 contains 16 residues. This chain's CDR3 is CASSPQGAASTDTQYF. Here the CDR3 DNA reads TGTGCCAGCAGCCCCCAAGGGGCAGCGAGCACAGATACGCAGTATTTT. Variable domain in full (rest from reference TRBV28 and TRBJ2-3): DVKVTQSSRYLVKRTGEKVFLECVQDMDHENMFWYRQDPGLGLRLIYFSYDVKMKEKGDIPEGYSVSREKKERFSLILESASTNQTSMYLCASSPQGAASTDTQYFGPGTRLTVL.

A few counts support this clone. The rearrangement links TRBV21-1 to TRBJ2-7; the table names TRBD1, a call not compared with the DNA. TRBV21-1 is a documented pseudogene. The CDR3 extends over 17 amino acids. This CDR3 is CASSKALFPYRDYEQYF. CDR3 nucleotide sequence: TGTGCCAGCAGCAAAGCGCTTTTTCCCTACAGGGACTACGAGCAGTACTTC.

This rearrangement joins TRBV20-1 to TRBJ1-2; D is perhaps TRBD1 (5 bases). The CDR3 is made up of 11 amino acids. V lost 4 bases, J lost 11 bases, and 14 bases lay in between. Germline-derived CDR1 and CDR2 are DFQATT and SNEGSKA (reference sequence). The CDR3 is CSAKFQGTYTF. CDR3 bases: TGCAGTGCTAAATTTCAGGGAACTTACACCTTC.

This clone was found a few times. V usage is TRBV10-3 and J usage is TRBJ1-1, with a possible D match to TRBD1 (5 bases). This CDR3 has 14 amino acids. V lost 6 bases and J 2 bases, leaving 13 bases between the germline ends. Germline CDR1 ENHRY, CDR2 SYGVKD. CDR3 sequence reads: CAIRLGQGNTEAFF. CDR3 nucleotides: TGTGCCATCAGGCTGGGCCAGGGTAACACTGAAGCTTTCTTT.

V is TRBV10-3 and J is TRBJ2-2, with a weak D call TRBD2 (6 bases). With 8 bases removed from V and 7 bases from J, the gap between germline ends came to 11 bases. The germline V gene has CDR1 ENHRY and CDR2 SYGVKD. The CDR3 has 12 amino acids. The CDR3 bases are TGTGCCATCGGAGGGAGAGGCGGGGAGCTGTTTTTT. Its translation: CAIGGRGGELFF.

V gene TRBV20-1 combines with J gene TRBJ1-2; 8 nucleotides line up with TRBD1. The CDR3 consists of 11 residues. Germline CDR1 reads DFQATT; CDR2 reads SNEGSKA (reference sequence). The CDR3 nucleotides are TGCGCCATACAGGGGGAATATGGCTACACCTTC. Translation: CAIQGEYGYTF.

The chain employs TRBV2 and TRBJ1-2, with D perhaps TRBD1 (5 bases). The CDR3 is made up of 13 amino acids. Trimming stripped 2 bases from V and 8 bases from J, with 12 bases between. Germline CDR1 SNHLY, CDR2 FYNNEI. This CDR3 is CASSERAGSGYTF. The CDR3 DNA reads TGTGCCAGCAGTGAACGTGCAGGGAGCGGCTACACCTTC. The variable domain in full, completed from reference TRBV2 and TRBJ1-2, reads EPEVTQTPSHQVTQMGQEVILRCVPISNHLYFYWYRQILGQKVEFLVSFYNNEISEKSEIFDDQFSVERPDGSNFTLKIRSTKLEDSAMYFCASSERAGSGYTFGSGTRLTVV.

This rearrangement joins TRBV10-3 to TRBJ2-5; D is unresolved. This CDR3 spans 13 amino acids. V lost 4 bases and J 2 bases, leaving 8 bases between the germline ends. CDR1 and CDR2 (germline): ENHRY, SYGVKD. CDR3 sequence (DNA): TGTGCCATCAGTGTTGGGCAACAAGAGACCCAGTACTTC. Translation gives CAISVGQQETQYF.

J is TRBJ1-1 and V is TRBV5-1; D gene unclear. CDR1 and CDR2 (germline): SGHRS, YFSETQ. Trimming cost V 6 bases and J 1 base, with 7 bases left between them. This CDR3 has 12 amino acids. CDR3 nucleotides: TGCGCCAGCAATTTTGGGAACACTGAAGCTTTCTTT. It yields the protein CASNFGNTEAFF.

This clone was seen once. The chain joins TRBV7-8 to TRBJ2-2, with D perhaps assigned TRBD1 or TRBD2 (5 bases each). The CDR3 is 17 amino acids. The germline gives CDR1 SGHVS, CDR2 FQNEAQ. V was clipped by 1 base and J by 1 base, with 13 bases between them. The CDR3 loop reads CASSLDLGAWNTGELFF. The CDR3 DNA follows: TGTGCCAGCAGCTTAGACCTCGGGGCGTGGAACACCGGGGAGCTGTTTTTT. Together with reference TRBV7-8 and TRBJ2-2, the CDR3 gives the full variable domain: GAGVSQSPRYKVAKRGQDVALRCDPISGHVSLFWYQQALGQGPEFLTYFQNEAQLDKSGLPSDRFFAERPEGSVSTLKIQRTQQEDSAVYLCASSLDLGAWNTGELFFGEGSRLTVL.

The DNA of the CDR3 is TGCAGTCCAGGGTACGCAGATACGCAGTATTTT. It is translated as CSPGYADTQYF. The chain is built from TRBV20-1 and TRBJ2-3, with D perhaps TRBD1 (5 bases). This CDR3 comprises 11 residues. Trimming took 8 bases from V and 4 from J, leaving 10 bases between them. The V gene's germline CDR1 is DFQATT and CDR2 SNEGSKA (reference sequence).

This chain connects TRBV2 to TRBJ2-1, with 11 bases fitting TRBD2. J gave up 7 bases and V 4 bases, and 12 bases lay outside the gene matches. The CDR3 has 17 residues. The V gene's germline CDR1 is SNHLY and CDR2 FYNNEI. The CDR3 loop reads CASSGYQTSGSRNEQFF. The CDR3 region has the DNA TGTGCCAGCAGTGGTTATCAAACTAGCGGGAGTCGGAATGAGCAGTTCTTC.

In its sample, this clone was seen a few times. This chain links TRBV11-2 with TRBJ2-1, with D uncertain. This CDR3 region has 15 residues. Trimming took 2 bases from V and 0 from J, leaving 8 bases between them. Germline V gene sequence: CDR1 SGHAT, CDR2 FQNNGV. Written as DNA, the CDR3 is TGTGCCAGCAGCTTACGAGTGAGCTCCTACAATGAGCAGTTCTTC. Encoded protein: CASSLRVSSYNEQFF.

The chain uses TRBV7-9 and TRBJ1-1, with D unresolved. Trimming removed 5 bases at V and 2 bases at J, with 12 bases between. This CDR3 has 14 residues. The germline gives CDR1 SEHNR, CDR2 FQNEAQ (reference sequence). This chain's CDR3 is CASSRSRGNTEAFF. DNA for the CDR3: TGTGCCAGCAGCAGAAGCCGGGGAAACACTGAAGCTTTCTTT.

This chain joins TRBV18 and TRBJ1-5; perhaps TRBD1 as D (5 bases). V was cut by 6 bases and J by 0 bases, with 6 bases left in between. The CDR3 is 13 residues long. Germline CDR1 is KGHSH and CDR2 is LQKENI. CDR3 nucleotides: TGTGCCAGCTCGCAGGGTAGCAATCAGCCCCAGCATTTT. As protein: CASSQGSNQPQHF.

This sequence joins TRBV1 and TRBJ2-3; the tabulated D call, TRBD2, remains unverified against the DNA. TRBV1 is annotated as a pseudogene. This CDR3 spans 16 amino acids. The CDR3 nucleotides are TGCACCAGCAGCCAAGGTCCTAGTGGTCGCGCAGATACGCAGTATTTT. Translated: CTSSQGPSGRADTQYF.

This clone has more than one count but fewer than ten. J is TRBJ2-2 and V is TRBV7-9; D is unclear. There are 14 residues in the CDR3. The germline CDR1 and CDR2 sequences are SEHNR and FQNEAQ (reference sequence). V was trimmed by 1 base and J by 6 bases, leaving 9 bases between them. CDR3: CASSLGPFPGELFF. CDR3 DNA: TGTGCCAGCAGCTTAGGACCGTTTCCCGGGGAGCTGTTTTTT.

The genes are TRBV9 and TRBJ1-1, with D unclear. The germline CDR1 and CDR2 sequences are SGDLS and YYNGEE. V dropped 4 bases and J dropped 0 bases, with 4 bases sitting between them. CDR3 length: 12 amino acids. The CDR3 DNA is TGTGCCAGCAGCCAAATGAACACTGAAGCTTTCTTT. It encodes CASSQMNTEAFF.

This clone has only a few counts. Since a much larger clone is just one base distant, this may be a read error. This CDR3 is also generated by other DNA sequences in the sample. In nucleotides, the CDR3 is TGTGCCAGCAGCTTAACGGGCGATCAGCCCCAGCATTTT. Translation gives CASSLTGDQPQHF. V is TRBV7-2 and J is TRBJ1-5; D remains ambiguous. The CDR3 has 13 residues. The V gene lost 2 bases and the J gene lost 5 bases, with 7 bases spanning the gap. Germline V CDR1 and CDR2: SGHTA, FQGNSA. Drawing the rest from reference TRBV7-2 and TRBJ1-5, the complete variable domain is GAGVSQSPSNKVTEKGKDVELRCDPISGHTALYWYRQSLGQGLEFLIYFQGNSAPDKSGLPSDRFSAERTGGSVSTLTIQRTQQEDSAVYLCASSLTGDQPQHFGDGTRLSIL.

The V call is TRBV19, the J call TRBJ1-2; 7 nucleotides align to TRBD1. The CDR3 has 14 amino acids. Germline CDR1 LNHDA, CDR2 SQIVND (reference sequence). The junction had 11 bases not matched to a gene; V was cut back by 9 bases and J by 4 bases. The CDR3 nucleotides are TGTGCCAGCAATACAGGGGATCGGGGCTATGGCTACACCTTC. Translated, it gives CASNTGDRGYGYTF.

The J gene is TRBJ2-3, the V gene TRBV4-2, with 8 bases lining up with TRBD2. CDR3 length: 18 residues. V lost 1 base and J lost 0; bases outside the gene matches: 9. Germline CDR1 is LGHNA and CDR2 is YNFKEQ. CDR3 coding DNA: TGTGCCAGCAGCCAAGCCTCGGGGGGGGCCTCTAGCACAGATACGCAGTATTTT. Translating it yields CASSQASGGASSTDTQYF.

The chain recombines TRBV4-3 with TRBJ2-5; possibly TRBD2 for D (5 bases). Germline CDR1 is LGHNA and CDR2 is YSLEER. Trimming took 11 bases from V and 1 from J, leaving 14 bases between them. The length of the CDR3 is 13 residues. This CDR3 reads CAGSRDLQETQYF. CDR3 nucleotide sequence: TGCGCCGGTTCCCGGGATCTCCAAGAGACCCAGTACTTC.